The 26 T cell receptor beta chains given below trace back to one sample, sequenced in a study of blood T cell repertoires in COVID-19. Here immunoSEQ multiplex PCR was the method, and the copy in TCRdb shows in-frame clones only, minus some. The sample has around 170,000 clones; 83% are singletons. The material sequenced was peripheral blood. Receptors were obtained from a human donor in a cohort sampled during active COVID-19.

This chain links TRBV2 with TRBJ2-5; D not resolved. The length of the CDR3 is 13 residues. V lost 1 base and J 5 bases, leaving 8 bases between the germline ends. Germline values: CDR1 SNHLY, CDR2 FYNNEI. In DNA form, the CDR3 reads TGTGCCAGCAGTGAAGGGTTTCGGGAGACCCAGTACTTC. It yields the protein CASSEGFRETQYF.

This clone was seen only a few times. For the CDR3, the DNA is TGTGCCAGCAGCTTAGCGGGACAGAATCAGCCCCAGCATTTT. This encodes CASSLAGQNQPQHF. The V call is TRBV7-6, the J call TRBJ1-5, with TRBD1 matching 7 bases. Germline assignment: CDR1 SGHVS and CDR2 FNYEAQ. With V trimmed by 0 bases and J by 4 bases, 0 bases remained unmatched. This CDR3 spans 14 amino acids.

V is TRBV7-2 and J is TRBJ1-3; D is ambiguous. Germline CDR1 is SGHTA and CDR2 is FQGNSA. Between the trimmed V and J ends, which lost 2 bases and 0 bases, there was a span of 11 bases. There are 16 residues in the CDR3. CDR3 in amino acids: CASSLTPGSSGNTIYF. The CDR3 coding sequence is TGTGCCAGCAGCTTAACCCCAGGCAGCTCTGGAAACACCATATATTTT.

In nucleotides, the CDR3 is TGTGCCAGCAGCTTTTACAGGGGGCAGGGTGGCTACACCTTC. Translating gives CASSFYRGQGGYTF. This sequence joins TRBV7-2 and TRBJ1-2, with 9 bases identical to TRBD1. V was clipped by 3 bases and J by 7 bases; unmatched bases: 6. This CDR3 contains 14 residues. CDR1 is SGHTA, CDR2 FQGNSA, per germline.

As for this clone: This specimen includes other DNA sequences encoding the same CDR3. The genes are TRBV19 and TRBJ2-7; the match to TRBD2 covers 9 bases. Germline CDR1 LNHDA, CDR2 SQIVND (reference sequence). The trim removed 3 bases at V and 2 bases at J, leaving 5 bases unmatched. The CDR3 length is 15 residues. CDR3 in DNA: TGTGCCAGTAGTATTCGGCTAGCGGGACCCTACGAGCAGTACTTC. This encodes CASSIRLAGPYEQYF. Full variable domain (rest looked up from reference TRBV19 and TRBJ2-7): DGGITQSPKYLFRKEGQNVTLSCEQNLNHDAMYWYRQDPGQGLRLIYYSQIVNDFQKGDIAEGYSVSREKKESFPLTVTSAQKNPTAFYLCASSIRLAGPYEQYFGPGTRLTVT.

The rearrangement links TRBV10-3 to TRBJ1-1; 7 bases map to TRBD1. The CDR3 covers 15 residues. Looked up from germline, CDR1 is ENHRY and CDR2 is SYGVKD. The junction had 8 bases not matched to a gene; V was cut back by 6 bases and J by 1 base. The CDR3 loop is CAIRSQGTSNTEAFF. The CDR3 DNA reads TGTGCCATCAGGTCACAGGGGACATCGAACACTGAAGCTTTCTTT.

The chain uses TRBV5-1 and TRBJ2-7; 8 bases map to TRBD1. Trimming removed 3 bases from V and 0 bases from J; junction bases left unmatched: 2. The CDR3 length is 14 residues. The germline V gene encodes CDR1 SGHRS and CDR2 YFSETQ. CDR3: CASSWTGSSYEQYF. In DNA, the CDR3 is TGCGCCAGCAGCTGGACAGGGAGCTCCTACGAGCAGTACTTC.

The CDR3: CASSLSQYGYTF. The CDR3 DNA sequence: TGTGCCAGCAGTTTATCGCAGTATGGCTACACCTTC. This chain links TRBV27 with TRBJ1-2; D gene uncertain. This CDR3 spans 12 amino acids. V gave up 0 bases and J gave up 5 bases, with 4 bases separating them. From germline, CDR1 is MNHEY and CDR2 SMNVEV (reference sequence).

J is TRBJ2-7 and V is TRBV28, with 11 bases fitting TRBD1. Trimming cost V 2 bases and J 3 bases; bases outside gene matches: 3. Germline loops: CDR1 MDHEN, CDR2 SYDVKM. This CDR3 spans 15 amino acids. In nucleotides, the CDR3 is TGTGCCAGCAGTTTAACCGGGACAGGGGGCTACGAGCAGTACTTC. It is translated as CASSLTGTGGYEQYF.

The gene calls are TRBV19 and TRBJ2-4; D may be TRBD1 (6 bases). From germline, CDR1 is LNHDA and CDR2 SQIVND (reference sequence). The length of the CDR3 is 15 residues. Deletions cut 3 bases from V and 0 bases from J, with 9 bases between. This CDR3 reads CASSMQGLAKNIQYF. DNA of the CDR3: TGTGCCAGTAGTATGCAGGGGTTAGCCAAAAACATTCAGTACTTC.

The CDR3 coding sequence is TGTGCCAGCAGCCGTCGTGTGTCAGGGGGAGCCTACGAGCAGTACTTC. Amino acids: CASSRRVSGGAYEQYF. The gene calls are TRBV3-1 (or the pseudogene TRBV3-2) and TRBJ2-7; TRBD1 matches at 7 bases. Germline-derived CDR1 and CDR2 are LGHDT and YNNKEL (reference sequence). This CDR3 comprises 16 residues. The J segment lost 2 bases and the V segment lost 4 bases, leaving 11 bases of the junction unmatched.

This chain joins TRBV5-1 and TRBJ1-2; a possible D gene is TRBD1 (6 bases). The V gene's germline CDR1 is SGHRS and CDR2 YFSETQ. V was cut by 2 bases and J by 2 bases, with 10 bases left in between. CDR3 length equals 14 residues. The CDR3 sequence is CASSFFDRNYGYTF. CDR3 bases: TGCGCCAGCAGCTTCTTCGACAGGAACTATGGCTACACCTTC.

The chain combines TRBV6-5 with TRBJ2-7, with 8 bases aligning to TRBD1. Germline V gene sequence: CDR1 MNHEY, CDR2 SVGAGI. J was trimmed by 3 bases and V by 0 bases; bases with no gene match: 4. The CDR3 sequence is 15 residues long. CDR3 coding DNA: TGTGCCAGCAGTTACTCGAGACAGGGGCTCTACGAGCAGTACTTC. It codes for CASSYSRQGLYEQYF.

Written as DNA, the CDR3 is TGCGCCAGCAGCCAAGATCCCCAGGGGTGGAGCACCGGGGAGCTGTTTTTT. It translates to CASSQDPQGWSTGELFF. This rearrangement joins TRBV4-1 to TRBJ2-2, with a possible D match to TRBD1 (6 bases). V shed 0 bases and J shed 4 bases, with 15 bases lying between them. There are 17 residues in the CDR3. Germline values: CDR1 MGHRA, CDR2 YSYEKL.

The chain carries TRBV4-1 and TRBJ2-1; the D gene is possibly TRBD2 (6 bases). Germline CDR1 MGHRA, CDR2 YSYEKL. The CDR3 has 16 amino acids. The V and J ends lost 1 base and 2 bases respectively, with 12 bases between them. The CDR3 is CASSQAGGAPYNEQFF. CDR3 nucleotides: TGCGCCAGCAGCCAAGCGGGCGGGGCCCCCTACAATGAGCAGTTCTTC.

This chain connects TRBV6-2 or TRBV6-3 to TRBJ2-5; 7 bases agree with TRBD1. CDR1 is MNHEY and CDR2 is SVGEGT in the germline V gene. Trimming took 5 bases from V and 1 from J; bases not matched to a gene: 7. The length of the CDR3 is 15 residues. This CDR3 reads CASSTPGQVQETQYF. The CDR3 region has the DNA TGTGCCAGCAGTACGCCCGGACAGGTCCAAGAGACCCAGTACTTC.

CDR3 protein: CASSPRQTYEQYF. CDR3 nucleotide sequence: TGTGCCAGCTCACCACGCCAGACCTACGAGCAGTACTTC. The chain carries TRBV18 and TRBJ2-7; D gene uncertain. The germline V gene has CDR1 KGHSH and CDR2 LQKENI. This CDR3 comprises 13 residues. The germline V and J ends were trimmed by 1 base and 2 bases, with 6 bases remaining between them.

This clone was recorded many times. J is TRBJ1-5 and V is TRBV5-1; D is unresolved. Looked up from germline, CDR1 is SGHRS and CDR2 is YFSETQ. With 6 bases removed from V and 5 bases from J, the gap between germline ends came to 12 bases. CDR3 length: 13 residues. CDR3 region: CASIRRGYQPQHF. The CDR3 DNA follows: TGCGCCAGCATAAGGCGCGGGTATCAGCCCCAGCATTTT. The full variable domain, with the rest looked up from reference TRBV5-1 and TRBJ1-5, is KAGVTQTPRYLIKTRGQQVTLSCSPISGHRSVSWYQQTPGQGLQFLFEYFSETQRNKGNFPGRFSGRQFSNSRSEMNVSTLELGDSALYLCASIRRGYQPQHFGDGTRLSIL.

This chain joins TRBV5-1 and TRBJ2-2; 8 bases match TRBD2. V shed 0 bases and J 4 bases; nucleotides not matched to a gene: 5. Germline V gene sequence: CDR1 SGHRS, CDR2 YFSETQ. The CDR3 runs 16 residues. The CDR3: CASSLDGRAVTGELFF. In DNA form, the CDR3 reads TGCGCCAGCAGCTTGGACGGGAGGGCGGTCACCGGGGAGCTGTTTTTT.

The chain carries TRBV5-4 and TRBJ1-4; D might be TRBD1 (5 bases). Germline lookup yields CDR1 SGHNT and CDR2 YYREEE (reference sequence). With 10 bases removed from V and 8 bases from J, the gap between germline ends came to 18 bases. The CDR3 runs to 13 residues. DNA for the CDR3: TGTGCCTGGGGGGGGAGTTCGGGAGAAAAACTGTTTTTT. Protein: CAWGGSSGEKLFF.

This chain connects TRBV6-5 to TRBJ1-4; 8 bases agree with TRBD1. Germline CDR1 MNHEY, CDR2 SVGAGI. This CDR3 contains 15 residues. V gave up 0 bases and J gave up 5 bases; unmatched junction bases: 2. The CDR3 sequence: CASSYSGTGNEKLFF. In DNA, the CDR3 is TGTGCCAGCAGTTACTCTGGGACAGGAAATGAAAAACTGTTTTTT.

The chain employs TRBV7-8 and TRBJ1-6; no reliable D call. The germline CDR1 and CDR2 sequences are SGHVS and FQNEAQ. Between the trimmed V and J ends, which lost 4 bases and 5 bases, there was a span of 9 bases. The CDR3 has 14 amino acids. The CDR3 reads CASSSRRDNSPLHF. The CDR3 bases are TGTGCCAGCAGCTCCCGGAGGGATAATTCACCCCTCCACTTT.

This rearrangement joins TRBV15 to TRBJ2-4; 14 positions match TRBD2. The CDR3 length is 18 residues. V shed 0 bases, J shed 6 bases, and the junction held 7 bases outside the gene matches. CDR1 and CDR2 from the germline V gene are LNHNV and YYDKDF (reference sequence). The CDR3 loop is CATSRESGTSGRSNIQYF. The CDR3 DNA reads TGTGCCACCAGCAGAGAGAGCGGGACTAGCGGGAGATCAAACATTCAGTACTTC.

The V and J genes are TRBV7-3 and TRBJ1-4, with D perhaps matching TRBD1 (5 bases). This CDR3 comprises 11 residues. Germline values: CDR1 SGHTA, CDR2 FQGTGA. The V gene lost 10 bases and the J gene lost 6 bases, with 9 bases spanning the gap. The CDR3 bases are TGTGCCATCGAAGGGGATGAAAAACTGTTTTTT. Protein product: CAIEGDEKLFF.

The V and J genes are TRBV7-3 and TRBJ2-2; 8 bases map to TRBD1. CDR3 length equals 13 residues. Germline values: CDR1 SGHTA, CDR2 FQGTGA. V lost 5 bases to trimming and J lost 7 bases; unmatched junction nucleotides: 3. The CDR3 spells CASSPTGGGELFF. CDR3 DNA sequence: TGTGCCAGCAGCCCAACAGGGGGCGGGGAGCTGTTTTTT. Combining the CDR3 with reference TRBV7-3 and TRBJ2-2 gives the whole variable domain GAGVSQTPSNKVTEKGKYVELRCDPISGHTALYWYRQSLGQGPEFLIYFQGTGAADDSGLPNDRFFAVRPEGSVSTLKIQRTERGDSAVYLCASSPTGGGELFFGEGSRLTVL.

The J gene is TRBJ1-2, the V gene TRBV5-5; D call uncertain. CDR3 size: 11 residues. Germline lookup yields CDR1 SGHKS and CDR2 YYEKEE (reference sequence). Trimming stripped 0 bases from V and 8 bases from J, with 5 bases between. The CDR3 spells CASSLDRGYTF. For the CDR3, the DNA is TGTGCCAGCAGCTTGGACAGAGGCTACACCTTC. The full variable domain, with the rest looked up from reference TRBV5-5 and TRBJ1-2, is DAGVTQSPTHLIKTRGQQVTLRCSPISGHKSVSWYQQVLGQGPQFIFQYYEKEERGRGNFPDRFSARQFPNYSSELNVNALLLGDSALYLCASSLDRGYTFGSGTRLTVV.